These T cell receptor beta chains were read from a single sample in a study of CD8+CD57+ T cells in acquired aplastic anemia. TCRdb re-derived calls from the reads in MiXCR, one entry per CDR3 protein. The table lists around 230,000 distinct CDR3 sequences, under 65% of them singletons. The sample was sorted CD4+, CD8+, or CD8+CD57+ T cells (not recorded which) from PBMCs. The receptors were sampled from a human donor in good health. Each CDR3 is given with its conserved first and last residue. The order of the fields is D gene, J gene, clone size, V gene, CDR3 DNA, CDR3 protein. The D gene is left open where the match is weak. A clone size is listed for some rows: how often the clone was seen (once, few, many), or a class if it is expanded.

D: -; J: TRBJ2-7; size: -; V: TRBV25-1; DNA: TGTGCCACCAAGGGCTACGAGCAGTACTTC; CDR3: CATKGYEQYF
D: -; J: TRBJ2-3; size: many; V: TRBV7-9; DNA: TGTGCCAGCAGCTCCCTCGCGGGGAGAGATACGCAGTATTTT; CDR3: CASSSLAGRDTQYF
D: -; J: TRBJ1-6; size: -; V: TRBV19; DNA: TGTGCCAGTAGTGCCTATTTGCGTCAAGGTTCACCCCTCCACTTT; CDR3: CASSAYLRQGSPLHF
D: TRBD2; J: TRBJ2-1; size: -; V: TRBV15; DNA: TGTGCCACCAGCGACGCGTTCGGACTAGCAAGGGACAATGAGCAGTTCTTC; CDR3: CATSDAFGLARDNEQFF
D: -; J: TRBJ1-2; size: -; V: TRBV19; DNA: TGTGCCAGTAATGGGGTTAGAGGGGACCACTATGGCTACACCTTC; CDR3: CASNGVRGDHYGYTF
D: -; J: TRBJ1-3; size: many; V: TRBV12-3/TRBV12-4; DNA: TGTGCCAGCAGTTTAGGGGGCTTCTCTGGAAACACCATATATTTT; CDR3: CASSLGGFSGNTIYF
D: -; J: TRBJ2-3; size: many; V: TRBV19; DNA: TGTGCCAGTAGTATTATTTCAGGGACCGAGATCACAGATACGCAGTATTTT; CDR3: CASSIISGTEITDTQYF
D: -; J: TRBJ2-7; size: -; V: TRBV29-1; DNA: -; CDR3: CSVIPFCASFTGYEQYF
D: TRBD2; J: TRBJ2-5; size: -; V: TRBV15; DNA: TGTGCCACCAGCATTATGGACGGGAGGGCCTCATACGAGACCCAGTACTTC; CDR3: CATSIMDGRASYETQYF
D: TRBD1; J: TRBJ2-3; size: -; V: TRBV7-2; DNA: TGTGCCAGCAGGTCAGGGGGCGCGGGAAGCACAGATACGCAGTATTTT; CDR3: CASRSGGAGSTDTQYF
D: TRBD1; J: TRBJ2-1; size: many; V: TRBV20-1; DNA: TGCAGTGCTATCCTTCCAGACAGGGTAAATGAGCAGTTCTTC; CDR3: CSAILPDRVNEQFF
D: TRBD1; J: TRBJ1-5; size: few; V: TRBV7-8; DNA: TGTGCCAGCAGCATCGGGCAGGGGGACAGAAATTTT; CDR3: CASSIGQGDRNF
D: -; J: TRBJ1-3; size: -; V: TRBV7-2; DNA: TGTGCCAGCAGCTTAGATCCAGGATCGGCAGGAAACACCATATATTTT; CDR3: CASSLDPGSAGNTIYF
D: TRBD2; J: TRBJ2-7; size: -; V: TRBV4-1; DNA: TGCGCCAGCAGCCGCTCGCCGCCCCAGGCGGGAGCGGACGAGCAGTACTTC; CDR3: CASSRSPPQAGADEQYF
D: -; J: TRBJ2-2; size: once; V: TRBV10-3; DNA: TGTGCCATCAGTGAGCGTAGTCCGAACACCGGGGAGCTGTTTTTT; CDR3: CAISERSPNTGELFF
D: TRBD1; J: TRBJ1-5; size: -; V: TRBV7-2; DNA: TGTGCCAGCAGCTTAAGGTCAGGGGGAGGTCAGCCCCAGCATTTT; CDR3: CASSLRSGGGQPQHF
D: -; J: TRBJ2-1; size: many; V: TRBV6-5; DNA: TGTGCCAGCAGCGTCAGCGGAGGGGGGTCCTACAATGAGCAGTTCTTC; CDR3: CASSVSGGGSYNEQFF
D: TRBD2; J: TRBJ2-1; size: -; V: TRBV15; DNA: TGTGCCACCTTCGCGGGAGGAGGGAATGGGCAGCTCTTC; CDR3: CATFAGGGNGQLF
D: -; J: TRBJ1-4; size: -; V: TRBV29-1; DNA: TGCAGCGTCATTGCCGGGACTAATGAAAAACTGTTTTTT; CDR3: CSVIAGTNEKLFF
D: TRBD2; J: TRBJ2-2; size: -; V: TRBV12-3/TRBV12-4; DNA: TGTGCCAGCAGTTTCGGGACTAGCGGGGAGCTGTTTTTT; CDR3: CASSFGTSGELFF
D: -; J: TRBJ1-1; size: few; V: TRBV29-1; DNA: TGCAGCGTTGGTCACGGGACGGTGAACACTGAAGCTTTCTTT; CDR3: CSVGHGTVNTEAFF
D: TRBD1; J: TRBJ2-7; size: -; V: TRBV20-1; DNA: TGCAGTGCATACGAAGGGACAGGGTACTACGAGCAGTACTTC; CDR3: CSAYEGTGYYEQYF
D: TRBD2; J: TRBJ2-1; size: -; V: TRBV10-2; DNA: TGCGCCAGCAGTGTGAGGAGCGGGGCTGAGCAGTTCTTC; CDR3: CASSVRSGAEQFF
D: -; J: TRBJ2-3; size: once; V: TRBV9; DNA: TGTGCCAGCAGCTCTGCCGGGACACGAGGCACAGATACGCAGTATTTT; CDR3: CASSSAGTRGTDTQYF
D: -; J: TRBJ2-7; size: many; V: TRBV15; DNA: TGTGCCACCAGCAGAGTTTCAGACTACGAGCAGTACTTC; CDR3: CATSRVSDYEQYF
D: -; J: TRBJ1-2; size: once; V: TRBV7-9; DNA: TGTGCCAGCAGCTTAACGGACAGCCCTATCTATGGCTACACCTTC; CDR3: CASSLTDSPIYGYTF
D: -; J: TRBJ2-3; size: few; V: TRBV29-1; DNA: TGCAGCGTTGACAGGGACGCAGATACGCAGTATTTT; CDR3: CSVDRDADTQYF
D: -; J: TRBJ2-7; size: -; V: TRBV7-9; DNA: TGTGCCAGCAGCCCGAGACAAGCCTACGAGCAGTACTTC; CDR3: CASSPRQAYEQYF
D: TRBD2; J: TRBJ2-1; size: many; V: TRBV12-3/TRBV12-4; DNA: TGTGCCAGCAGTCCCGGGGGGGTTGAGCAGTTCTTC; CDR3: CASSPGGVEQFF
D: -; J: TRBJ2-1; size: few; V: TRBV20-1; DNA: TGCAGTGCTCCACCCGGGGACTACAATGAGCAGTTCTTC; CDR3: CSAPPGDYNEQFF
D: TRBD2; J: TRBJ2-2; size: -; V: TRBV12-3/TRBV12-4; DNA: TGTGCCAGCAGGCATATTTCTTCGGGGGGGACGAACACCGGGGAGCTGTTTTTT; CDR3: CASRHISSGGTNTGELFF
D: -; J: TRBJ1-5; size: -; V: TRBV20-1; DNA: TGCAGTGCTAGAGTTGACGGTTCCAATCAGCCCCAGCATTTT; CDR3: CSARVDGSNQPQHF
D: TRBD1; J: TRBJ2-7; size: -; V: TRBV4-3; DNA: TGCGCCAGCAGCCAAGAACGGGGGACAGGCCGCTACGAGCAGTACTTC; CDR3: CASSQERGTGRYEQYF
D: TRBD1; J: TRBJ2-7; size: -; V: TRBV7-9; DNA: TGTGCCAGCAGCTCCACCGGGACAGCCTCCTATGAGCAGTACTTC; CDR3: CASSSTGTASYEQYF
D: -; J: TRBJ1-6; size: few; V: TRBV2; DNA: TGTGCCAGCAGCGCGAGTGGGGTTGGTGGGTCACCCCTCCACTTT; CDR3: CASSASGVGGSPLHF
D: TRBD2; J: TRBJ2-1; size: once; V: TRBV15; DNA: TGTGCCACCAGCAGAGGGACTAGCGGGGTAGAGGGGCAGTTCTTC; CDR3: CATSRGTSGVEGQFF
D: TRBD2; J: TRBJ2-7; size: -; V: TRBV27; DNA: TGTGCCAGCAGTTTGGCGGGAGTCGGTTCTTCCTACGAGCAGTACTTC; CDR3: CASSLAGVGSSYEQYF
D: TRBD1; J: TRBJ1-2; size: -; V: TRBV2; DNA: TGTGCCAGCAGTCTCTACCGAGGACAGGTCGGGAACTATGGCTACACCTTC; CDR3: CASSLYRGQVGNYGYTF
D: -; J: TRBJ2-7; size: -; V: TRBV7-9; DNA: TGTGCCAGCAGCTTGTTCGGACAGTACGAGCAGTACTTC; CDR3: CASSLFGQYEQYF
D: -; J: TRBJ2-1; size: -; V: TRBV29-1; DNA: TGCAGCGTTGAAGGCAATGAGCAGTTCTTC; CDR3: CSVEGNEQFF
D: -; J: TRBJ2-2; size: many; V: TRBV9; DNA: TGTGCCAGCAGCGCAAACCTGACTAGGATGTGGACCGGGGAGCTGTTTTTT; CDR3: CASSANLTRMWTGELFF
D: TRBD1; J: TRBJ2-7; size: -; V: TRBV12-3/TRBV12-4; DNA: TGTGCCAGCAGTTTTAGGCACAGGGGCTACGAGCAGTACTTC; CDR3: CASSFRHRGYEQYF
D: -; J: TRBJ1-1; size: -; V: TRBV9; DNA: TGTGCCAGCAGCGTAGGGTCTTACACTGAAGCTTTCTTT; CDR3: CASSVGSYTEAFF
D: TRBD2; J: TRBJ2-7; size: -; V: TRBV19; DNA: TGTGCCAGTAGTAATAGCGGGGGGCGCTCCTACGAGCAGTACTTC; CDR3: CASSNSGGRSYEQYF
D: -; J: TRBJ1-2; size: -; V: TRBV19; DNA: TGTGCCAGTAGTCGTTCGGGGGATGACTATGGCTACACCTTC; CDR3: CASSRSGDDYGYTF
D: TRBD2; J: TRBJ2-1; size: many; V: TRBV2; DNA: TGTGCCAGCTTACCCTCTAGGGAGGGTCCGTGGTTCAATGAGCAGTTCTTC; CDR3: CASLPSREGPWFNEQFF
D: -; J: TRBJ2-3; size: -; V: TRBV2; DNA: TGTGCCAGCAGAGGTCAGGGGCGGGGAGACACAGATACGCAGTATTTT; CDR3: CASRGQGRGDTDTQYF
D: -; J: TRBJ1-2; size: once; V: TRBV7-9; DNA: TGTGCCAGCAGTGGCTCGAAACACCGGAGATGGGATGGCTACACCTTC; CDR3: CASSGSKHRRWDGYTF
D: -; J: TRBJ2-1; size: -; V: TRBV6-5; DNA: TGTGCCAGCAGGGAGGTTGCCTACAATGAGCAGTTCTTC; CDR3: CASREVAYNEQFF
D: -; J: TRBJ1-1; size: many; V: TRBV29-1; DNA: TGCAGCGTTCATGGGGGAAGGAACACTGAAGCTTTCTTT; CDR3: CSVHGGRNTEAFF
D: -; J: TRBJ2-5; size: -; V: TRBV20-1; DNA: TGCAGTGCTAGAGATGCAGGGGGAGGCAACGTGGTGTTCTTC; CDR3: CSARDAGGGNVVFF